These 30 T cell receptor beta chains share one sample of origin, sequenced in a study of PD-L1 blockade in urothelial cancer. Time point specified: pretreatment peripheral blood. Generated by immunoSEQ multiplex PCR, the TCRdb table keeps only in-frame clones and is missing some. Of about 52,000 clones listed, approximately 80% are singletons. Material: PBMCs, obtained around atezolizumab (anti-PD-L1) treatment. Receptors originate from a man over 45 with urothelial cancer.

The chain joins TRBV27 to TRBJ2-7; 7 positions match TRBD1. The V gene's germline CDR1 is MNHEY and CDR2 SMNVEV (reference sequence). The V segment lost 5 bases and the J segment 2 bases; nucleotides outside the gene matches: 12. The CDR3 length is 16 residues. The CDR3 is CASSKNSRDSAYEQYF. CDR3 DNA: TGTGCCAGCAGTAAAAATAGCCGGGACAGTGCCTACGAGCAGTACTTC.

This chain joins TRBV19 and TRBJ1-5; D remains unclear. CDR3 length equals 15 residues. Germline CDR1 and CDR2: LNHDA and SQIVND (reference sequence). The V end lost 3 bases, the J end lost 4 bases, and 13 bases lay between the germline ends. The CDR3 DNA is TGTGCCAGTAGTATCGGGGTCGGGGAAAATCAGCCCCAGCATTTT. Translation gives CASSIGVGENQPQHF.

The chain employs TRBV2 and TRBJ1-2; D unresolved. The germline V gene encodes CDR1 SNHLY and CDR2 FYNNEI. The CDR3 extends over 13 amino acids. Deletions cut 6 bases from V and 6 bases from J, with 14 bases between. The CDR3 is CASRDTLLDGYTF. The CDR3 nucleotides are TGTGCCAGCAGAGATACTCTCCTTGATGGCTACACCTTC. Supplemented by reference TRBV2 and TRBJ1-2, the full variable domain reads EPEVTQTPSHQVTQMGQEVILRCVPISNHLYFYWYRQILGQKVEFLVSFYNNEISEKSEIFDDQFSVERPDGSNFTLKIRSTKLEDSAMYFCASRDTLLDGYTFGSGTRLTVV.

CDR3 loop: CASRWTSGYTDTQYF. CDR3 nucleotides: TGTGCCAGCAGGTGGACTAGCGGATACACAGATACGCAGTATTTT. This rearrangement joins TRBV5-8 to TRBJ2-3, with 10 bases identical to TRBD2. Germline values: CDR1 SGHTS, CDR2 YDEGEE. The CDR3 contains 15 residues. V lost 5 bases and J lost 2; bases outside the gene matches: 5.

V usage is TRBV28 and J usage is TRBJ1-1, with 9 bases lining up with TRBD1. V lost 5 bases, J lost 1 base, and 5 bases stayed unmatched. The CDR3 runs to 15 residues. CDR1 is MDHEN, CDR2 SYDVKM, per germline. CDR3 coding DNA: TGTGCCAGCAGTCATCGGACAGGGGAGAACACTGAAGCTTTCTTT. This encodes CASSHRTGENTEAFF.

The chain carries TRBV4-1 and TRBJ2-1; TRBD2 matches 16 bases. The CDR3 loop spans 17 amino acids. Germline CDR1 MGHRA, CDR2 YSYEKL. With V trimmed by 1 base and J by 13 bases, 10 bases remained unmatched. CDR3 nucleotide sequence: TGCGCCAGCAGCCAAGCTAACATGGGACTAGCGGGAGGGTCCCAGTTCTTC. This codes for CASSQANMGLAGGSQFF.

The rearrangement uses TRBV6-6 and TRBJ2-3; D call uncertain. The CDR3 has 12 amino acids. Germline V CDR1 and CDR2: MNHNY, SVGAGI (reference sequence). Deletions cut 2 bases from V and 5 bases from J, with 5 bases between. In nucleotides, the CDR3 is TGTGCCAGCAGTTACGTCCGAGATACGCAGTATTTT. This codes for CASSYVRDTQYF.

The CDR3 nucleotides are TGTGCCAGCCGCTTGGTGAAGATGCGGAACCCTAGCACAGATACGCAGTATTTT. Translating gives CASRLVKMRNPSTDTQYF. The rearrangement uses TRBV6-4 and TRBJ2-3; D is unclear. With 8 bases removed from V and 0 bases from J, the gap between germline ends came to 24 bases. The germline V gene encodes CDR1 MRHNA and CDR2 SNTAGT. The CDR3 sequence is 18 residues long.

In DNA, the CDR3 is TGTGCCAGCAGTTACTCTAACAGGGCCTTGGGTGGCTACACCTTC. It yields the protein CASSYSNRALGGYTF. V is TRBV6-5 and J is TRBJ1-2; tentative D call: TRBD1 (6 bases). CDR3 length: 15 amino acids. Trimming removed 0 bases from V and 7 bases from J, with 15 bases in between. Germline CDR1 is MNHEY and CDR2 is SVGAGI.

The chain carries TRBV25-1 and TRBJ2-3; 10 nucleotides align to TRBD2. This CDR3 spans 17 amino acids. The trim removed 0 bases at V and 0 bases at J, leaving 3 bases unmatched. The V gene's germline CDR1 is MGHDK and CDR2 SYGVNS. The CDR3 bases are TGTGCCAGCAGTGAATACGGACTAGCGGCTAGCACAGATACGCAGTATTTT. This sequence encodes CASSEYGLAASTDTQYF.

The CDR3 loop reads CASSGLRVGYTF. Here the CDR3 DNA reads TGTGCCAGCAGCGGGTTGCGGGTTGGCTACACCTTC. The rearrangement joins TRBV5-4 to TRBJ1-2, with no clear D. CDR1 is SGHNT, CDR2 YYREEE, per germline (reference sequence). The ends were cut back, 4 bases at V and 7 bases at J, with 11 bases in the middle. The CDR3 has 12 amino acids. Full variable domain (outside the CDR3, taken from reference TRBV5-4 and TRBJ1-2): ETGVTQSPTHLIKTRGQQVTLRCSSQSGHNTVSWYQQALGQGPQFIFQYYREEENGRGNFPPRFSGLQFPNYSSELNVNALELDDSALYLCASSGLRVGYTFGSGTRLTVV.

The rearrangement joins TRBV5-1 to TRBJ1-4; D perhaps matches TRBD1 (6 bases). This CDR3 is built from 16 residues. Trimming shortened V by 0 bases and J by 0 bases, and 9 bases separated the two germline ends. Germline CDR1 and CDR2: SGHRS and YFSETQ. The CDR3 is CASSLDRVATNEKLFF. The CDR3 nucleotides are TGCGCCAGCAGCTTGGACAGGGTTGCAACTAATGAAAAACTGTTTTTT.

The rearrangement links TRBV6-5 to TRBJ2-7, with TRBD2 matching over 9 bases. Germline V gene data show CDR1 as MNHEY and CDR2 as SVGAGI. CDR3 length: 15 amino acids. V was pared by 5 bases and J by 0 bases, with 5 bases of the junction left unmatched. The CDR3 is CASSVSGSSSYEQYF. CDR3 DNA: TGTGCCAGCAGTGTTAGCGGGAGTAGCTCCTACGAGCAGTACTTC.

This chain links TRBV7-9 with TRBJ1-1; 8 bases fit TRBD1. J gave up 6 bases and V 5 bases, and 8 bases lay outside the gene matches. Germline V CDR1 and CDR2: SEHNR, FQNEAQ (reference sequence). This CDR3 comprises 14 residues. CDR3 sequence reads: CASSRRQGTSEAFF. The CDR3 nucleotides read TGTGCCAGCAGCCGCAGACAGGGGACTTCTGAAGCTTTCTTT.

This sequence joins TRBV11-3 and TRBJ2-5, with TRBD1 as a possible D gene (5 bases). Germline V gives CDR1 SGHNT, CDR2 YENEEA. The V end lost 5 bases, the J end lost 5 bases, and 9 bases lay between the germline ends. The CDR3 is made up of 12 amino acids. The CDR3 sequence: CASSLPGETQYF. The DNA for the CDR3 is TGTGCCAGCAGCCTCCCAGGGGAGACCCAGTACTTC.

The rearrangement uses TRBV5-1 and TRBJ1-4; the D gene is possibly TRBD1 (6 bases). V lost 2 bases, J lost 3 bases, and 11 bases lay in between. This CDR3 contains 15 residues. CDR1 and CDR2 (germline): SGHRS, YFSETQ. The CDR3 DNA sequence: TGCGCCAGCAGCTTAGGGGGAAAACCTAATGAAAAACTGTTTTTT. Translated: CASSLGGKPNEKLFF.

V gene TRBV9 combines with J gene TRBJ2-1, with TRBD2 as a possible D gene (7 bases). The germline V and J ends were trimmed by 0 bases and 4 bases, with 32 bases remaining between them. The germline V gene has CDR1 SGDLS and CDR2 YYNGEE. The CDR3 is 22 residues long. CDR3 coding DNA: TGTGCCAGCAGCGTAGATATCAGGACTCCACTAGCGTCCTCACAGGGTTACAATGAGCAGTTCTTC. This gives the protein CASSVDIRTPLASSQGYNEQFF.

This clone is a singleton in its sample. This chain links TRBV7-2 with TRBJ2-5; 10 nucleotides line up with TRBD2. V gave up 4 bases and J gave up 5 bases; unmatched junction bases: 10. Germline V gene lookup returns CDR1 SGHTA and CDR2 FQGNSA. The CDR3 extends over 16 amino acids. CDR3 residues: CASSSSGTSVIETQYF. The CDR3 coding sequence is TGTGCCAGCAGCTCGTCCGGGACTAGCGTTATTGAGACCCAGTACTTC.

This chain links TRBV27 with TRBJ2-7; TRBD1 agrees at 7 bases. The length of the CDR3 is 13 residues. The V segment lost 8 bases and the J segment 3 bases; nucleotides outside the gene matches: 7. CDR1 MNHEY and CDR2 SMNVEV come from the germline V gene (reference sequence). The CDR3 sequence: CASRKTGIYEQYF. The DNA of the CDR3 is TGTGCCAGCCGCAAGACAGGGATCTACGAGCAGTACTTC.

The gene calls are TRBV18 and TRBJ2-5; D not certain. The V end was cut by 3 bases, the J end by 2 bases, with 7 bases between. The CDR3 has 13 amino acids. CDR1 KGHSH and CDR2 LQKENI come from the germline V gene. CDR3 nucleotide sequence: TGTGCCAGCTCACCCCCGGTACAAGAGACCCAGTACTTC. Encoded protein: CASSPPVQETQYF.

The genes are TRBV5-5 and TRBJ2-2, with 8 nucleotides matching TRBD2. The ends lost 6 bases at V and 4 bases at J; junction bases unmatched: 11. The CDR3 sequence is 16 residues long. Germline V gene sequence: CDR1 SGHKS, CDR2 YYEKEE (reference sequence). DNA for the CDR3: TGTGCCAGCACGCTCCTCGGGGGGGCAGGCACCGGGGAGCTGTTTTTT. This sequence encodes CASTLLGGAGTGELFF.

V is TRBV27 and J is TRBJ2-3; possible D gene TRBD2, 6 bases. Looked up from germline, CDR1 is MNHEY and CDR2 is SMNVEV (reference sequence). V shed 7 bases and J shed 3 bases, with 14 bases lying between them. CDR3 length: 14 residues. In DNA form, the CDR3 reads TGTGCCAGCACCTTCTCGGGAGCGACAGATACGCAGTATTTT. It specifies CASTFSGATDTQYF.

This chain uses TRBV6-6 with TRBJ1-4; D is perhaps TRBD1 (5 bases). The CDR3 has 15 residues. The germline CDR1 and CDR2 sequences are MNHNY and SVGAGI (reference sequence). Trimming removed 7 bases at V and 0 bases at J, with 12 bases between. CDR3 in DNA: TGTGCCAGCAAGGACACACCTGCAACTAATGAAAAACTGTTTTTT. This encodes CASKDTPATNEKLFF.

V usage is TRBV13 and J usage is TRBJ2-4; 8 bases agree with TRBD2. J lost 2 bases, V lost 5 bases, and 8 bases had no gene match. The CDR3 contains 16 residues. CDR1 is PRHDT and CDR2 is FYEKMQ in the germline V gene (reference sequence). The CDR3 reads CASSQRGGMTKNIQYF. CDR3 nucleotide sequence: TGTGCCAGCAGCCAACGGGGGGGCATGACCAAAAACATTCAGTACTTC.

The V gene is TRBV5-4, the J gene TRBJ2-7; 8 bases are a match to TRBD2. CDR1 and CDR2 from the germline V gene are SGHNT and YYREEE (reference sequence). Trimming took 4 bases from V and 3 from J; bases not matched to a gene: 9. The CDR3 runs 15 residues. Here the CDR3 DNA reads TGTGCCAGCAGCCCCCCAGCGGGGGCCCTCTACGAGCAGTACTTC. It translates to CASSPPAGALYEQYF.

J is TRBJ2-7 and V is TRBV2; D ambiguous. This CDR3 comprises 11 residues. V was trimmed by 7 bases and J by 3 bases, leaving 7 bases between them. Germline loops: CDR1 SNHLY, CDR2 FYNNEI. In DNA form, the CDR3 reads TGTGCCAGCATTGGCGGCTACGAGCAGTACTTC. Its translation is CASIGGYEQYF.

This chain's CDR3 is CASSVEGTGLTNEQYF. The CDR3 DNA reads as TGTGCCAGCAGCGTAGAGGGGACAGGGCTGACAAACGAGCAGTACTTC. The chain joins TRBV9 to TRBJ2-7, with 9 nucleotides matching TRBD1. Trimming at V came to 0 bases and at J to 5 bases, leaving 9 bases not matched to a gene. The CDR3 covers 16 residues. Germline V gives CDR1 SGDLS, CDR2 YYNGEE.

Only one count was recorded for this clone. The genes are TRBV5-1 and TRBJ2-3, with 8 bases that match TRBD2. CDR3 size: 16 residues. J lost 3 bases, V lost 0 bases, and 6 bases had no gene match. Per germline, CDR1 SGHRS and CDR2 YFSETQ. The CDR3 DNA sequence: TGCGCCAGCAGCTTGGTTTTACGGGGGGGGACAGATACGCAGTATTTT. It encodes CASSLVLRGGTDTQYF.

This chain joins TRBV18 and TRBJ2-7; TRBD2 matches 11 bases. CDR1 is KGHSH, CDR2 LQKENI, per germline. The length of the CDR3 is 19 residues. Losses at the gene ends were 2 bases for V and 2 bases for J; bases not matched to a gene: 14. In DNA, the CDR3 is TGTGCCAGCTCACCAAAGATAGCGGGAGGGGCCATAGGGACCTACGAGCAGTACTTC. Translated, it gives CASSPKIAGGAIGTYEQYF.

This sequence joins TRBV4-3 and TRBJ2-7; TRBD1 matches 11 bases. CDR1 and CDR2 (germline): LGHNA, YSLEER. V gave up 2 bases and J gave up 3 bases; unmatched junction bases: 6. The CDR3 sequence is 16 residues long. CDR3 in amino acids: CASSQSAGTGGYEQYF. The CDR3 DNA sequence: TGCGCCAGCAGCCAATCTGCCGGGACAGGGGGCTACGAGCAGTACTTC.